What follows describes a single T cell receptor (beta chain). This sample is drawn from a study of blood T cell repertoires in COVID-19. The wider study: Material from acute and convalescent COVID-19 was sourced from the United States, Italy and Spain.

V lost 9 bases, J lost 3 bases, and 6 bases stayed unmatched. The CDR3 extends over 14 amino acids. Germline loops: CDR1 LNHDA, CDR2 SQIVND (reference sequence). Clones were sequenced by immunoSEQ multiplex PCR, and TCRdb holds only the in-frame ones, with some missing. The sample consists of tens of thousands of clones, 75% to 95% of them appearing once. The clonotype comes from a human donor in a cohort sampled during active COVID-19. The chain is built from TRBV19 and TRBJ2-3; 10 bases fit TRBD1. The sequenced sample consisted of peripheral blood. The CDR3, as DNA: TGTGCCAGCTGGGACAGGGGCGGAACAGATACGCAGTATTTT. Its protein is CASWDRGGTDTQYF. The whole variable domain, filled in from reference TRBV19 and TRBJ2-3, reads DGGITQSPKYLFRKEGQNVTLSCEQNLNHDAMYWYRQDPGQGLRLIYYSQIVNDFQKGDIAEGYSVSREKKESFPLTVTSAQKNPTAFYLCASWDRGGTDTQYFGPGTRLTVL.